The 11 T cell receptor beta chains given below trace back to one sample, sequenced in a study of CD8+ T cells in alopecia areata. Treatment noted: oral pan-JAK inhibitor, 5-10 mg twice daily. Sequencing templates came from extracted RNA that was reverse transcribed into cDNA. TCRdb keeps only in-frame clones here, not all; method: immunoSEQ multiplex PCR. The sample carries a few hundred thousand clones, about 50% recorded once. The material was CD4+ T cells sorted from blood, obtained at week 4, from a patient treated with tofacitinib. Receptors were obtained from a human donor with alopecia areata.

The chain is built from TRBV10-3 and TRBJ1-2; unclear D gene. The length of the CDR3 is 13 residues. The V end lost 0 bases, the J end lost 8 bases, and 10 bases lay between the germline ends. CDR1 is ENHRY and CDR2 is SYGVKD in the germline V gene. The CDR3 nucleotides read TGTGCCATCAGTGAGTCGCACGGAGGAGGCTACACCTTC. Its translation is CAISESHGGGYTF.

This clone was seen only a few times. The rearrangement joins TRBV7-2 to TRBJ1-1; no reliable D call. Trimming shortened V by 5 bases and J by 1 base, and 14 bases separated the two germline ends. Germline CDR1 SGHTA, CDR2 FQGNSA. This CDR3 has 15 amino acids. This CDR3 reads CASSPSSEWNTEAFF. The CDR3 bases are TGTGCCAGCAGCCCCTCGTCGGAGTGGAACACTGAAGCTTTCTTT.

The genes are TRBV7-2 and TRBJ1-2; TRBD1 agrees at 7 bases. The germline V gene has CDR1 SGHTA and CDR2 FQGNSA. The trim removed 5 bases at V and 8 bases at J, leaving 8 bases unmatched. CDR3 length equals 13 residues. The chain's CDR3 is CASSGQGVGGYTF. CDR3 nucleotides: TGTGCCAGCAGCGGGCAGGGGGTTGGCGGCTACACCTTC.

The chain uses TRBV29-1 and TRBJ1-2; D remains unclear. This CDR3 has 11 residues. Germline V gives CDR1 SQVTM, CDR2 ANQGSEA. The V gene lost 2 bases and the J gene lost 7 bases, with 8 bases spanning the gap. As DNA, the CDR3 is TGCAGCGTTGAAAGGTCCCTTGGCTACACCTTC. It is translated as CSVERSLGYTF.

V and J are TRBV4-3 and TRBJ2-3; 9 bases line up with TRBD1. V was pared by 4 bases and J by 4 bases, with 9 bases of the junction left unmatched. The CDR3 has 16 residues. Germline V gene data show CDR1 as LGHNA and CDR2 as YSLEER. Here the CDR3 DNA reads TGCGCCAGCAGCCCCGGGACAGGGATTGGGGCAGATACGCAGTATTTT. Amino acids: CASSPGTGIGADTQYF.

The chain recombines TRBV30 with TRBJ1-1; perhaps TRBD1 as D (6 bases). The CDR3 covers 13 residues. Germline CDR1 is GTSNPN and CDR2 is SVGIG (reference sequence). The V end lost 0 bases, the J end lost 11 bases, and 16 bases lay between the germline ends. DNA of the CDR3: TGTGCCTGGAGTGTACGGAAACAGGGCAGGGCTTTCTTT. Amino acids: CAWSVRKQGRAFF.

This clone turned up a few times. The V gene is TRBV4-3, the J gene TRBJ1-1; TRBD1 might be the D (5 bases). Trimming removed 4 bases at V and 4 bases at J, with 13 bases between. This CDR3 has 14 residues. The germline gives CDR1 LGHNA, CDR2 YSLEER. In DNA, the CDR3 is TGCGCCAGCAGCCGGGGACCCCCAGGCACTGAAGCTTTCTTT. This encodes CASSRGPPGTEAFF.

The CDR3 region has the DNA TGCAGCGTTGCGGCAGGGGGCGGCCGCTACGAGCAGTACTTC. Encoded protein: CSVAAGGGRYEQYF. The V call is TRBV29-1, the J call TRBJ2-7; 8 positions match TRBD1. Trimming cost V 4 bases and J 3 bases; bases outside gene matches: 8. This CDR3 contains 14 residues. CDR1 and CDR2 (germline): SQVTM, ANQGSEA.

This chain uses TRBV5-1 with TRBJ1-2, with 8 bases that match TRBD1. The CDR3 runs to 16 residues. V shed 0 bases and J 4 bases; nucleotides not matched to a gene: 8. Looked up from germline, CDR1 is SGHRS and CDR2 is YFSETQ. The CDR3 region is CASSLAARQGSYGYTF. CDR3 in DNA: TGCGCCAGCAGCTTGGCCGCCAGACAGGGGAGCTATGGCTACACCTTC.

The chain is built from TRBV5-1 and TRBJ2-6, with TRBD2 as a possible D gene (6 bases). The CDR3 covers 19 residues. Per germline, CDR1 SGHRS and CDR2 YFSETQ. The V end was cut by 0 bases, the J end by 2 bases, with 18 bases between. Written as DNA, the CDR3 is TGCGCCAGCAGCTTGGCAGTTACTCCGCGGGGTGCTGGGGCCAACGTCCTGACTTTC. Its translation: CASSLAVTPRGAGANVLTF.

The rearrangement links TRBV5-6 to TRBJ1-3; no clear D. CDR1 SGHDT and CDR2 YYEEEE come from the germline V gene. This CDR3 is 15 amino acids long. Trimming took off 2 bases at V and 7 bases at J, with 16 bases between the two ends. CDR3 loop: CASSFAGSRRNTIYF. In DNA form, the CDR3 reads TGTGCCAGCAGCTTTGCCGGCTCTAGGAGGAACACCATATATTTT.